The source of this T cell receptor (beta chain) is a study of T cells in Graves' hyperthyroidism and ophthalmopathy. Regarding the study as a whole: A model of 13 V-J pairs discriminated ophthalmopathy from stable hyperthyroidism.

This CDR3 contains 14 residues. V lost 7 bases, J lost 5 bases, and 16 bases lay in between. Germline CDR1 SEHNR, CDR2 FQNEAQ (reference sequence). Worth noting for this clonotype: Antigen unknown.

Researchers took RNA transcripts and amplified the TCR beta CDR3 regions from them. An initial round of RT-PCR targeting the TCR CDR3 relied on the HTBI primer set. A single record per CDR3 protein comes from TCRdb applying MiXCR to the multiplex PCR reads. The sample includes hundreds of thousands of distinct CDR3 sequences, 38% of them seen just once. The specimen was blood. The V gene is TRBV7-9, the J gene TRBJ2-3; weak D call: TRBD1 (6 bases). This TCR was sampled from a man younger than 35 with Graves' hyperthyroidism. The CDR3 here is CASKGERPGDTQYF. The CDR3 nucleotides read TGTGCCAGCAAGGGGGAAAGGCCGGGAGATACGCAGTATTTT.